What follows are 27 T cell receptor beta chains derived from one specimen sequenced in a study of blood T cell repertoires in COVID-19. Sequencing was performed with immunoSEQ multiplex PCR; in TCRdb, only in-frame clones are kept and a portion is missing. This table has 200,000 to 250,000 clones, about four fifths appearing once. Sample: peripheral blood. The source is a woman in her 30s who had recovered from COVID-19.

This chain uses TRBV18 with TRBJ1-1; TRBD1 matches at 9 bases. The CDR3 length is 16 residues. The germline V gene encodes CDR1 KGHSH and CDR2 LQKENI. The ends lost 3 bases at V and 0 bases at J; junction bases unmatched: 5. The CDR3 here is CASSPSGQGMNTEAFF. For the CDR3, the DNA is TGTGCCAGCTCACCTTCTGGACAGGGGATGAACACTGAAGCTTTCTTT.

This CDR3 reads CASSPQLPGTGELFF. CDR3 bases: TGTGCCAGCAGCCCACAATTGCCCGGGACCGGGGAGCTGTTTTTT. The chain employs TRBV3-1 (or the pseudogene TRBV3-2) and TRBJ2-2; D is unresolved. Germline V lookup: CDR1 LGHDT, CDR2 YNNKEL (reference sequence). Trimming left V 4 bases short and J 5 bases short, with 14 bases between. The CDR3 has 15 residues.

This chain connects TRBV5-1 to TRBJ1-1, with a possible D match to TRBD1 (5 bases). V gave up 0 bases and J gave up 4 bases, with 7 bases separating them. This CDR3 has 13 residues. Germline-derived CDR1 and CDR2 are SGHRS and YFSETQ. CDR3 coding DNA: TGCGCCAGCAGCTTGGCAACAGGCACTGAAGCTTTCTTT. Amino acids: CASSLATGTEAFF.

The rearrangement links TRBV16 to TRBJ2-3; 8 positions agree with TRBD1. Germline V gene sequence: CDR1 KGHSY, CDR2 FQNENV. The CDR3 loop spans 15 amino acids. The junction had 6 bases not matched to a gene; V was cut back by 7 bases and J by 0 bases. CDR3 amino acids: CASTDRGSSTDTQYF. The CDR3, as DNA: TGTGCCAGCACTGACAGGGGATCAAGCACAGATACGCAGTATTTT.

This clone was counted between two and nine times. This chain links TRBV19 with TRBJ2-7; 10 nucleotides agree with TRBD1. This CDR3 region has 14 residues. V dropped 5 bases and J dropped 3; count of bases not matched to a gene: 4. The germline CDR1 and CDR2 sequences are LNHDA and SQIVND (reference sequence). The CDR3 DNA sequence: TGTGCCAGTAGTCCCGACAGGGGGCTCTACGAGCAGTACTTC. This codes for CASSPDRGLYEQYF.

The V gene is TRBV5-1, the J gene TRBJ2-7; TRBD1 matches at 10 bases. CDR1 SGHRS and CDR2 YFSETQ come from the germline V gene. With 4 bases clipped from V and 5 bases from J, the junction kept 6 bases outside the gene matches. The CDR3 totals 14 residues. The DNA of the CDR3 is TGCGCCAGCAGCGGGGGACAGGGGCTGAACGAGCAGTACTTC. Amino acids: CASSGGQGLNEQYF. Full variable domain (outside the CDR3, taken from reference TRBV5-1 and TRBJ2-7): KAGVTQTPRYLIKTRGQQVTLSCSPISGHRSVSWYQQTPGQGLQFLFEYFSETQRNKGNFPGRFSGRQFSNSRSEMNVSTLELGDSALYLCASSGGQGLNEQYFGPGTRLTVT.

The gene calls are TRBV12-3 or TRBV12-4 and TRBJ1-1; D unresolved. This CDR3 is 11 amino acids long. V lost 10 bases and J 5 bases, leaving 11 bases between the germline ends. In DNA form, the CDR3 reads TGTGCCACCCGCGTGTGGACTGAAGCTTTCTTT. Translation: CATRVWTEAFF.

This sequence joins TRBV28 and TRBJ1-1; D not certain. Per the germline V gene, CDR1 is MDHEN and CDR2 is SYDVKM. This CDR3 region has 15 residues. The V gene lost 6 bases and the J gene lost 5 bases, with 19 bases spanning the gap. CDR3 nucleotides: TGTGCCAGCAGCTCTCTTGAGGATGTTGAGACTGAAGCTTTCTTT. Protein sequence: CASSSLEDVETEAFF.

This clone was counted only a few times. The chain joins TRBV11-2 to TRBJ1-3; TRBD1 matches 10 bases. The CDR3 is made up of 15 amino acids. The ends lost 5 bases at V and 4 bases at J; junction bases unmatched: 5. The V gene's germline CDR1 is SGHAT and CDR2 FQNNGV. As DNA, the CDR3 is TGTGCCAGCAGCATCGACAGGGGGCAAGGAAACACCATATATTTT. Amino acid sequence: CASSIDRGQGNTIYF.

J is TRBJ2-5 and V is TRBV24-1; 10 nucleotides align to TRBD1. The trim removed 7 bases at V and 5 bases at J, leaving 6 bases unmatched. This CDR3 has 14 residues. Germline CDR1 is KGHDR and CDR2 is SFDVKD. CDR3 sequence reads: CATRGTGAGETQYF. CDR3 nucleotides: TGTGCCACCAGGGGGACAGGGGCCGGGGAGACCCAGTACTTC.

The CDR3 DNA reads TGTGCCAGCAGCGTAGGCCTATCCTACGAGCAGTACTTC. Translation gives CASSVGLSYEQYF. V is TRBV9 and J is TRBJ2-7, with no clear D. Germline-derived CDR1 and CDR2 are SGDLS and YYNGEE. This CDR3 has 13 residues. Trimming shortened V by 0 bases and J by 1 base, and 5 bases separated the two germline ends. The whole variable domain, filled in from reference TRBV9 and TRBJ2-7, reads DSGVTQTPKHLITATGQRVTLRCSPRSGDLSVYWYQQSLDQGLQFLIQYYNGEERAKGNILERFSAQQFPDLHSELNLSSLELGDSALYFCASSVGLSYEQYFGPGTRLTVT.

This clone was counted many times. J is TRBJ2-1 and V is TRBV19; 7 bases line up with TRBD2. The germline V gene has CDR1 LNHDA and CDR2 SQIVND (reference sequence). The CDR3 spans 15 residues. Losses at the gene ends were 8 bases for V and 4 bases for J; bases not matched to a gene: 11. The CDR3 sequence: CASGAAGVVYNEQFF. The CDR3 DNA sequence: TGTGCCAGTGGGGCCGCGGGAGTGGTATACAATGAGCAGTTCTTC.

The rearrangement joins TRBV3-1 (or the pseudogene TRBV3-2) to TRBJ1-6; no reliable D call. The CDR3 covers 17 residues. Germline CDR1 is LGHDT and CDR2 is YNNKEL (reference sequence). Trimming shortened V by 0 bases and J by 6 bases, and 15 bases separated the two germline ends. The CDR3: CASSQDRAPPFNSPLHF. CDR3 nucleotides: TGTGCCAGCAGCCAAGATCGAGCACCTCCATTTAATTCACCCCTCCACTTT.

Regarding this clone: At one of its ends the junction is not consistent with the germline gene, which may arise from a read error. The gene calls are TRBV10-1 and TRBJ2-1, with a weak D call TRBD1 (6 bases). Germline V gene data show CDR1 as WNHNN and CDR2 as SYGVQD (reference sequence). The CDR3 is 13 residues long. The CDR3 nucleotides are TGCGCCAGCAGTCCATCCCTTGACAGGAACGCGCTCTTC. This translates into CASSPSLDRNALF.

This rearrangement joins TRBV28 to TRBJ1-2; D unclear. The V end was cut by 5 bases, the J end by 0 bases, with 4 bases between. The CDR3 sequence is 12 residues long. Germline V CDR1 and CDR2: MDHEN, SYDVKM. CDR3 coding DNA: TGTGCCAGCAGTGGGCCTAACTATGGCTACACCTTC. It specifies CASSGPNYGYTF.

V usage is TRBV4-1 and J usage is TRBJ2-5; 9 bases agree with TRBD2. Trimming took 3 bases from V and 5 from J; bases not matched to a gene: 7. The CDR3 is made up of 15 amino acids. Germline CDR1 MGHRA, CDR2 YSYEKL. This CDR3 reads CASSHRPTSGETQYF. The CDR3 DNA reads TGCGCCAGCAGCCACCGCCCGACTAGCGGTGAGACCCAGTACTTC.

The chain is built from TRBV7-2 and TRBJ2-3; weak D call: TRBD2 (6 bases). Trimming removed 3 bases at V and 3 bases at J, with 13 bases between. This CDR3 comprises 15 residues. Germline V gene sequence: CDR1 SGHTA, CDR2 FQGNSA. CDR3 region: CASSFYGRSTDTQYF. The CDR3 DNA reads as TGTGCCAGCAGCTTCTACGGGAGAAGTACAGATACGCAGTATTTT.

The chain has TRBV11-2 and TRBJ2-1; TRBD1 might be the D (7 bases). CDR1 is SGHAT, CDR2 FQNNGV, per germline. V shed 2 bases and J shed 2 bases, with 13 bases lying between them. The length of the CDR3 is 16 residues. The CDR3 region has the DNA TGTGCCAGCAGCTTACTTTCCAGGGGGGCCTACAATGAGCAGTTCTTC. Residues: CASSLLSRGAYNEQFF.

The gene calls are TRBV28 and TRBJ1-3, with TRBD1 matching over 9 bases. V shed 7 bases and J 3 bases; nucleotides not matched to a gene: 16. Germline values: CDR1 MDHEN, CDR2 SYDVKM. This CDR3 contains 18 residues. The CDR3 DNA reads TGTGCCAGCATAGCTTGGGACAGGGAAAAGGTGAGTGGAAACACCATATATTTT. It yields the protein CASIAWDREKVSGNTIYF.

The V gene is TRBV5-1, the J gene TRBJ2-7; D is unresolved. V was shortened by 5 bases and J by 0 bases, with 12 bases between the two germline ends. The CDR3 contains 14 residues. Per the germline V gene, CDR1 is SGHRS and CDR2 is YFSETQ. The CDR3 loop reads CASRGIPSSYEQYF. The CDR3 region has the DNA TGCGCCAGCAGGGGTATTCCTAGCTCCTACGAGCAGTACTTC.

This clone was seen just once. The chain uses TRBV10-2 and TRBJ2-1; TRBD1 might be the D (7 bases). The CDR3 is 14 amino acids. Trimming took 2 bases from V and 4 from J, leaving 9 bases between them. CDR1 and CDR2 from the germline V gene are WSHSY and SAAADI. Here the CDR3 DNA reads TGCGCCAGCAGTGAGGCGGGACAGTACAATGAGCAGTTCTTC. It translates to CASSEAGQYNEQFF.

The rearrangement uses TRBV30 and TRBJ1-1, with D possibly matching TRBD1 (6 bases). Germline CDR1 GTSNPN, CDR2 SVGIG (reference sequence). There are 14 residues in the CDR3. Trimming took 3 bases from V and 6 from J, leaving 17 bases between them. For the CDR3, the DNA is TGTGCCTGGAGCCCCTCAGGGGTGGGCGCTGAAGCTTTCTTT. The encoded protein is CAWSPSGVGAEAFF.

V is TRBV29-1 and J is TRBJ2-7, with D perhaps TRBD1 (5 bases). CDR1 and CDR2 (germline): SQVTM, ANQGSEA. Trimming removed 3 bases from V and 6 bases from J, with 12 bases in between. The CDR3 consists of 12 residues. This CDR3 is CSVDQGRAEQYF. CDR3 coding DNA: TGCAGCGTTGATCAGGGAAGGGCCGAGCAGTACTTC.

This clone was seen only once. The chain carries TRBV10-3 and TRBJ2-7; 9 nucleotides agree with TRBD1. Trimming cost V 6 bases and J 7 bases; bases outside gene matches: 13. CDR1 is ENHRY, CDR2 SYGVKD, per germline. This CDR3 is 15 amino acids long. CDR3 nucleotides: TGTGCCATCAGGGACAGGGGAGCCTCTAATCGGGAGCAGTACTTC. It specifies CAIRDRGASNREQYF.

This rearrangement joins TRBV5-1 to TRBJ2-6; D is uncertain. Germline V lookup: CDR1 SGHRS, CDR2 YFSETQ. CDR3 size: 14 residues. Trimming stripped 2 bases from V and 2 bases from J, with 5 bases between. CDR3 DNA sequence: TGCGCCAGCAGCTTCTCTGCTGGGGCCAACGTCCTGACTTTC. Translation: CASSFSAGANVLTF.

This chain joins TRBV9 and TRBJ2-5, with 8 bases identical to TRBD2. The ends lost 3 bases at V and 1 base at J; junction bases unmatched: 8. The germline V gene has CDR1 SGDLS and CDR2 YYNGEE. The CDR3 covers 16 residues. The CDR3 spells CASSGSSGHPQETQYF. CDR3 DNA: TGTGCCAGCAGCGGATCTAGCGGGCATCCCCAAGAGACCCAGTACTTC.

CDR3 sequence (DNA): TGTGCCACCAGCAGAGATCAGGGTGCTGGAAACACCATATATTTT. Amino acids: CATSRDQGAGNTIYF. This chain joins TRBV15 and TRBJ1-3; the D gene is possibly TRBD1 (5 bases). Trimming removed 0 bases at V and 2 bases at J, with 8 bases between. Germline lookup yields CDR1 LNHNV and CDR2 YYDKDF (reference sequence). The CDR3 covers 15 residues. The full variable domain, with the rest looked up from reference TRBV15 and TRBJ1-3, is DAMVIQNPRYQVTQFGKPVTLSCSQTLNHNVMYWYQQKSSQAPKLLFHYYDKDFNNEADTPDNFQSRRPNTSFCFLDIRSPGLGDTAMYLCATSRDQGAGNTIYFGEGSWLTVV.